The 9 T cell receptor beta chains listed next were all sequenced from one sample in a study of blood T cells in healthy people across ages. Next came a second PCR, run for about 7 to 12 cycles, which used a sample-barcoded 5' primer along with a J-beta primer mix. TCRdb re-called the 5' RACE reads through MiXCR, storing one row per CDR3 protein. Of over 1.5 million distinct CDR3 sequences detected, 49% appear once; the ten largest clones hold around 2.1%. The specimen was blood. All receptors come from a middle-aged woman in good health.

V usage is TRBV7-9 and J usage is TRBJ2-1, with a weak D call TRBD1 (6 bases). Germline V gene data show CDR1 as SEHNR and CDR2 as FQNEAQ (reference sequence). With 5 bases removed from V and 5 bases from J, the gap between germline ends came to 13 bases. The CDR3 contains 14 residues. CDR3: CASSTRQADNEQFF. For the CDR3, the DNA is TGTGCCAGCAGCACCAGACAGGCGGACAATGAGCAGTTCTTC.

This clonotype was picked up a small number of times. The V call is TRBV4-2, the J call TRBJ1-5, with unresolved D. The CDR3 extends over 18 amino acids. CDR1 and CDR2 from the germline V gene are LGHNA and YNFKEQ. With 1 base removed from V and 0 bases from J, the gap between germline ends came to 16 bases. CDR3 nucleotides: TGTGCCAGCAGCCAAGCCCCCCGGACTGAAGATAGCAATCAGCCCCAGCATTTT. It encodes CASSQAPRTEDSNQPQHF.

This clonotype has just a few counts. The gene calls are TRBV15 and TRBJ1-2; the D is unclear. Germline CDR1 and CDR2: LNHNV and YYDKDF (reference sequence). This CDR3 contains 12 residues. Between the trimmed V and J ends, which lost 3 bases and 7 bases, there was a span of 9 bases. The CDR3 is CATSSRTIGYTF. CDR3 DNA: TGTGCCACCAGCAGTCGGACTATTGGCTACACCTTC.

The genes are TRBV7-2 and TRBJ2-5, with 8 bases fitting TRBD2. Germline CDR1 reads SGHTA; CDR2 reads FQGNSA. V lost 5 bases, J lost 0 bases, and 8 bases stayed unmatched. The CDR3 contains 16 residues. CDR3 loop: CASSLQTSAYQETQYF. CDR3 DNA sequence: TGTGCCAGCAGCCTCCAGACTAGCGCGTACCAAGAGACCCAGTACTTC.

This clonotype has a handful of counts. The chain employs TRBV29-1 and TRBJ2-6; possibly TRBD1 or TRBD2 for D (5 bases each). Germline V gene data show CDR1 as SQVTM and CDR2 as ANQGSEA. The V and J ends lost 8 bases and 0 bases respectively, with 29 bases between them. The CDR3 loop spans 20 amino acids. The CDR3 loop is CSPRGIEGDLFDSGANVLTF. Written as DNA, the CDR3 is TGCAGCCCCCGGGGTATTGAAGGGGACCTCTTTGACTCTGGGGCCAACGTCCTGACTTTC.

This clonotype occurred a few times. The chain employs TRBV6-5 and TRBJ2-7; tentative D call: TRBD1 (7 bases). This CDR3 has 15 residues. The V end lost 0 bases, the J end lost 3 bases, and 12 bases lay between the germline ends. In germline, CDR1 is MNHEY, CDR2 SVGAGI. CDR3 coding DNA: TGTGCCAGCAGTTACTCTCGACAGGGACTCTACGAGCAGTACTTC. It translates to CASSYSRQGLYEQYF.

At least ten counts were recorded for this clonotype. The rearrangement links TRBV12-3 or TRBV12-4 to TRBJ2-7; D is perhaps TRBD2 (6 bases). The CDR3 is 12 amino acids. Deletions cut 6 bases from V and 1 base from J, with 7 bases between. This CDR3 is CASSAGSYEQYF. In DNA, the CDR3 is TGTGCCAGCAGCGCGGGATCCTACGAGCAGTACTTC.

The chain combines TRBV24-1 with TRBJ2-1; 7 bases align to TRBD2. V gave up 4 bases and J gave up 10 bases; unmatched junction bases: 12. CDR3 length: 15 amino acids. Germline loops: CDR1 KGHDR, CDR2 SFDVKD. CDR3 sequence (DNA): TGTGCCACCAGTGAGGGTCTTGACTCCGGGGGGGAGCAGTTCTTC. This translates into CATSEGLDSGGEQFF.

The V call is TRBV18, the J call TRBJ2-3; D is unclear. The germline gives CDR1 KGHSH, CDR2 LQKENI. The CDR3 extends over 15 amino acids. Trimming stripped 2 bases from V and 5 bases from J, with 14 bases between. This chain's CDR3 is CASSPNLGLEDTQYF. CDR3 DNA: TGTGCCAGCTCACCAAACTTAGGTCTTGAAGATACGCAGTATTTT.